The subject of this entry is one TCR beta chain. As yet, its antigen is unknown. The data belong to a study of tumor-infiltrating lymphocytes in localized non-small cell lung cancer. Study background: Some samples were collected after neoadjuvant chemotherapy; smokers, never-smokers and several histologies were included. Study results and caveats: Tumors had more T cell infiltration than uninvolved lung, per TCRbeta sequencing and CD3 counts. No T-cell fraction difference was seen between IM1 and IM2 tumors.

Clones were read by immunoSEQ multiplex PCR, and TCRdb kept only the in-frame ones, dropping some. The sample holds about 10,000 clones, 60% seen once. The source material was uninvolved lung tissue not adjacent to the tumor. This receptor was taken from a human donor with non-small cell lung cancer.

CDR3 DNA: TGTGCCAGCAGCTTAGATGGATATAATTCACCCCTCCACTTT. Encoded protein: CASSLDGYNSPLHF. J is TRBJ1-6 and V is TRBV7-9; unclear D gene. CDR1 and CDR2 (germline): SEHNR, FQNEAQ (reference sequence). The CDR3 extends over 14 amino acids. V was shortened by 1 base and J by 4 bases, with 5 bases between the two germline ends.